The clone carrying this T cell receptor beta chain was observed many times. Antigen: not known. These data originate in a study of blood T cells in healthy people across ages. Study-level results: Long-lived and aged donors differed, with more naive CD4+ cells and higher diversity in the long-lived. PBMCs were not sorted, which prevented a conclusive comparison of naive versus antigen-experienced cells. Older age went with lower TCR beta diversity per million T cells, in a roughly linear way.

A second 7 to 11 cycle PCR used barcoded and J-beta primers. Carrying 12 random nucleotides, a template-switch adaptor labeled each individual cDNA molecule. TCRdb redid the calling of the 5' RACE reads with MiXCR, one entry per CDR3 protein. Of fewer than 900,000 distinct CDR3 sequences in the sample, more than 40% were seen once. V lost 7 bases to trimming and J lost 5 bases, with 15 bases between them. This CDR3 is built from 13 residues. CDR1 SQVTM and CDR2 ANQGSEA come from the germline V gene. Specimen: blood. The sequence came from a woman in her sixties or seventies in good health. This sequence joins TRBV29-1 and TRBJ2-1; D ambiguous. The CDR3 nucleotides read TGCAGCGCCCAGGATAAGCCAAACAATGAGCAGTTCTTC. Residues: CSAQDKPNNEQFF.